This paragraph reports one TCR beta chain. The antigen remains unidentified. TCRdb re-called the 5' RACE reads with MiXCR, one entry per CDR3 protein. Seen here are 700,000 or so distinct CDR3 sequences, around 8.6% observed once, and the top ten hold about 0.98%. Trimming removed 6 bases at V and 0 bases at J, with 15 bases between. The CDR3 sequence is 14 residues long. The germline V gene has CDR1 DFQATT and CDR2 SNEGSKA (reference sequence). The data originate from a study of identical twins. Study-wide points: Diverse VJ usage suggested most zero-insertion clonotypes were not invariant T cells. Modeled out-of-frame TCR alpha sharing in monozygotic twins fell below observed levels.

These data were also reused for a study on yellow fever vaccine responses in identical twins. As that study records: Vaccine-induced T cell responses in twins were reportedly observed to appear partly convergent, partly personalized.

The gene calls are TRBV20-1 and TRBJ2-7, with D possibly TRBD2 on 6 matching bases. Sample: PBMCs. The clonotype comes from a woman aged 18-29 years in good health. The CDR3 bases are TGCAGTGCCCCAGGAGGGCGGCTCTCCTACGAGCAGTACTTC. Translating it yields CSAPGGRLSYEQYF.